One sample yielded the 14 T cell receptor beta chains listed below, sequenced in a study of T-cell memory formation after mild COVID-19. A single record per CDR3 protein comes from TCRdb applying MiXCR to the 5' RACE reads. The table includes approximately 250,000 distinct CDR3 sequences, less than 20% detected once. Input material: PBMCs or a T cell subset sorted from them (not recorded which). The source of these receptors is an adult woman who had mild COVID-19 (a few samples of this study predate the infection). Cell type and time point are not known.

This clonotype was detected only a few times. This chain uses TRBV11-2 with TRBJ2-2; 7 bases align to TRBD2. Trimming cost V 1 base and J 0 bases; bases outside gene matches: 5. The CDR3 totals 17 residues. Germline CDR1 and CDR2: SGHAT and FQNNGV. The CDR3 coding sequence is TGTGCCAGCAGCTTAGCCACGGGGGGTCCGAACACCGGGGAGCTGTTTTTT. Protein sequence: CASSLATGGPNTGELFF.

V is TRBV20-1 and J is TRBJ2-3; perhaps TRBD2 as D (7 bases). Germline V gives CDR1 DFQATT, CDR2 SNEGSKA (reference sequence). Trimming took 4 bases from V and 3 from J, leaving 17 bases between them. CDR3 length: 15 amino acids. The CDR3 DNA is TGCAGTGCTAACTGGGGGGGCGCAGGGACAGATACGCAGTATTTT. This sequence encodes CSANWGGAGTDTQYF.

This clonotype was detected many times. The chain has TRBV27 and TRBJ2-7, with 7 bases lining up with TRBD1. V shed 3 bases, J shed 3 bases, and the junction held 8 bases outside the gene matches. The CDR3 covers 15 residues. Germline lookup yields CDR1 MNHEY and CDR2 SMNVEV (reference sequence). The DNA of the CDR3 is TGTGCCAGCAGTTTGAAGACAGGGTCGTACTACGAGCAGTACTTC. It specifies CASSLKTGSYYEQYF.

This clonotype was detected a few times. The chain recombines TRBV11-2 with TRBJ2-1, with TRBD2 as a possible D gene (6 bases). In germline, CDR1 is SGHAT, CDR2 FQNNGV. The CDR3 is made up of 19 amino acids. The V end was cut by 2 bases, the J end by 2 bases, with 22 bases between. As DNA, the CDR3 is TGTGCCAGCAGCTTACTAGCGAGCTTATTGGACTTGACCTACAATGAGCAGTTCTTC. Amino acid sequence: CASSLLASLLDLTYNEQFF.

The gene calls are TRBV30 and TRBJ2-6; D is perhaps TRBD1 (5 bases). V was clipped by 5 bases and J by 0 bases, with 17 bases between them. The CDR3 sequence is 17 residues long. The germline CDR1 and CDR2 sequences are GTSNPN and SVGIG (reference sequence). CDR3 nucleotide sequence: TGTGCCTGGTTTAGGGTCACACAGGACTCTGGGGCCAACGTCCTGACTTTC. It yields the protein CAWFRVTQDSGANVLTF.

The V call is TRBV15, the J call TRBJ1-6, with TRBD1 as a possible D gene (5 bases). The V gene lost 4 bases and the J gene lost 1 base, with 8 bases spanning the gap. The V gene's germline CDR1 is LNHNV and CDR2 YYDKDF (reference sequence). The CDR3 totals 15 residues. The CDR3 bases are TGTGCCACCAGCACGTACAGGTCCTATAATTCACCCCTCCACTTT. Protein sequence: CATSTYRSYNSPLHF. Full variable domain (missing parts from reference TRBV15 and TRBJ1-6): DAMVIQNPRYQVTQFGKPVTLSCSQTLNHNVMYWYQQKSSQAPKLLFHYYDKDFNNEADTPDNFQSRRPNTSFCFLDIRSPGLGDTAMYLCATSTYRSYNSPLHFGNGTRLTVT.

The V and J genes are TRBV7-2 and TRBJ2-3; 7 positions agree with TRBD1. The CDR3 spans 17 residues. Losses at the gene ends were 4 bases for V and 2 bases for J; bases not matched to a gene: 12. CDR1 and CDR2 (germline): SGHTA, FQGNSA. CDR3 nucleotide sequence: TGTGCCAGCAGCTCCAGTCGGACAGGTCGGATCACAGATACGCAGTATTTT. Translation gives CASSSSRTGRITDTQYF.

This clonotype showed up just a few times. The gene calls are TRBV12-3 or TRBV12-4 and TRBJ2-5; D perhaps matches TRBD1 (6 bases). The CDR3 sequence is 13 residues long. Trimming removed 3 bases at V and 5 bases at J, with 10 bases between. The CDR3 loop reads CASSLSGDETQYF. The CDR3 DNA sequence: TGTGCCAGCAGTTTGTCAGGGGACGAGACCCAGTACTTC.

Many counts were recorded for this clonotype. The gene calls are TRBV5-5 and TRBJ1-2, with D hard to call. Germline V gives CDR1 SGHKS, CDR2 YYEKEE (reference sequence). Trimming took 5 bases from V and 2 from J, leaving 7 bases between them. This CDR3 spans 12 amino acids. DNA of the CDR3: TGTGCCAGCAGTGATGGCAACTATGGCTACACCTTC. It yields the protein CASSDGNYGYTF.

The rearrangement joins TRBV11-2 to TRBJ1-4; D is perhaps TRBD1 (6 bases). The CDR3 loop spans 15 amino acids. The germline V gene encodes CDR1 SGHAT and CDR2 FQNNGV. V gave up 5 bases and J gave up 7 bases, with 17 bases separating them. The CDR3 loop is CASSHLFRGGEKLFF. The CDR3 DNA reads TGTGCCAGCAGCCATCTGTTCAGGGGCGGTGAAAAACTGTTTTTT. The whole variable domain, remainder taken from reference TRBV11-2 and TRBJ1-4, is EAGVAQSPRYKIIEKRQSVAFWCNPISGHATLYWYQQILGQGPKLLIQFQNNGVVDDSQLPKDRFSAERLKGVDSTLKIQPAKLEDSAVYLCASSHLFRGGEKLFFGSGTQLSVL.

The chain has TRBV15 and TRBJ2-7; 7 positions agree with TRBD2. The V gene's germline CDR1 is LNHNV and CDR2 YYDKDF (reference sequence). The CDR3 consists of 12 residues. The V and J ends lost 4 bases and 7 bases, in that order; junction bases with no gene match: 4. CDR3 residues: CATSTRAGEQYF. Here the CDR3 DNA reads TGTGCCACCAGCACCAGAGCGGGGGAGCAGTACTTC.

The rearrangement joins TRBV7-2 to TRBJ1-4, with TRBD1 matching over 7 bases. This CDR3 region has 13 residues. Germline values: CDR1 SGHTA, CDR2 FQGNSA. Germline trimming cut 5 bases from V and 10 bases from J; bases unmatched to any gene: 7. The DNA for the CDR3 is TGTGCCAGCAGCCCGAGGGGACAGCTAAAACTGTTTTTT. It specifies CASSPRGQLKLFF.

The chain recombines TRBV2 with TRBJ2-3; D not certain. The germline gives CDR1 SNHLY, CDR2 FYNNEI. V lost 4 bases and J lost 2, with 10 bases in between. CDR3 length: 14 amino acids. The CDR3 nucleotides are TGTGCCAGCAGTGTTCAACGGAACACAGATACGCAGTATTTT. Translating it yields CASSVQRNTDTQYF. The full variable domain, with the rest looked up from reference TRBV2 and TRBJ2-3, is EPEVTQTPSHQVTQMGQEVILRCVPISNHLYFYWYRQILGQKVEFLVSFYNNEISEKSEIFDDQFSVERPDGSNFTLKIRSTKLEDSAMYFCASSVQRNTDTQYFGPGTRLTVL.

This chain links TRBV7-9 with TRBJ1-1; possible D gene TRBD1, 5 bases. V lost 3 bases to trimming and J lost 4 bases, with 12 bases between them. Germline CDR1 is SEHNR and CDR2 is FQNEAQ (reference sequence). CDR3 size: 14 residues. DNA of the CDR3: TGTGCCAGCAGCTTTCAAGGGGCGGGCACTGAAGCTTTCTTT. Amino acid sequence: CASSFQGAGTEAFF.